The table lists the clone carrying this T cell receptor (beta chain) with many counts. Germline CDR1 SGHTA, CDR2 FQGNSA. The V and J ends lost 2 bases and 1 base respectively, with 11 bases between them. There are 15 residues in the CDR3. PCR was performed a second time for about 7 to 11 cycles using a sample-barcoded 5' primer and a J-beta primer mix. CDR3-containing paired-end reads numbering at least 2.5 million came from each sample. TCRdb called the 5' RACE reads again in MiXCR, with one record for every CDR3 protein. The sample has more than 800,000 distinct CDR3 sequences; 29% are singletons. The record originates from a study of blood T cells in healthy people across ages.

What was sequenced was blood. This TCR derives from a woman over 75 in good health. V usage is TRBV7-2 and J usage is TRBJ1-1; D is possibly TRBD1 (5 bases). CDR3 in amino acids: CASSLYGGSNTEAFF. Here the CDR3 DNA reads TGTGCCAGCAGCTTATACGGGGGATCGAACACTGAAGCTTTCTTT.